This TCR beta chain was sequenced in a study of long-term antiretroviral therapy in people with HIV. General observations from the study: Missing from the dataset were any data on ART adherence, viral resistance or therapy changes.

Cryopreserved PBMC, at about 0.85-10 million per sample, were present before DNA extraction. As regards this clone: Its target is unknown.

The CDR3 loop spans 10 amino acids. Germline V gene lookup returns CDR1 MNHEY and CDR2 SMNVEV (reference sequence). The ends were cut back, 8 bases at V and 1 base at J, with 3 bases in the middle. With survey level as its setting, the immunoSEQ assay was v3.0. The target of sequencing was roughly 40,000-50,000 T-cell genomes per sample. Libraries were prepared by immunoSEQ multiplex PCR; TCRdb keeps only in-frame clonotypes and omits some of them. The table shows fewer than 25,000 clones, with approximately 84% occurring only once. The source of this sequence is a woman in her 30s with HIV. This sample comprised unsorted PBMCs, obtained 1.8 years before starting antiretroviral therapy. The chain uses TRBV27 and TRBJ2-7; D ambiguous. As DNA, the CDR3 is TGTGCCAGCCTATCCTACGAGCAGTACTTC. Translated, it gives CASLSYEQYF.